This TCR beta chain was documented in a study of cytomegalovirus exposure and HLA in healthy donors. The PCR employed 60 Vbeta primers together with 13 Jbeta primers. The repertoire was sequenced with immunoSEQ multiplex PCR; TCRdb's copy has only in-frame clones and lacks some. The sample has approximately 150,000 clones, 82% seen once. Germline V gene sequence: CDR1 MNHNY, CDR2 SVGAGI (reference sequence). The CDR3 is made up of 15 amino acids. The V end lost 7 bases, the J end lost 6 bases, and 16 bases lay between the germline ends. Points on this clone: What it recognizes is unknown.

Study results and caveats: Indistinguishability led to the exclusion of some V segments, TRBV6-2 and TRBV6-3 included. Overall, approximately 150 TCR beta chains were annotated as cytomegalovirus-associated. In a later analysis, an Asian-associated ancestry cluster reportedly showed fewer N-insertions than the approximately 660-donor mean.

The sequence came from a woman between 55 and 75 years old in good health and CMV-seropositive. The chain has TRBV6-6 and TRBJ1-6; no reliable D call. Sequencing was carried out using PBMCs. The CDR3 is CASISSRGVNSPLHF. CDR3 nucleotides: TGTGCCAGCATCTCGTCCCGGGGTGTTAATTCACCCCTCCACTTT.